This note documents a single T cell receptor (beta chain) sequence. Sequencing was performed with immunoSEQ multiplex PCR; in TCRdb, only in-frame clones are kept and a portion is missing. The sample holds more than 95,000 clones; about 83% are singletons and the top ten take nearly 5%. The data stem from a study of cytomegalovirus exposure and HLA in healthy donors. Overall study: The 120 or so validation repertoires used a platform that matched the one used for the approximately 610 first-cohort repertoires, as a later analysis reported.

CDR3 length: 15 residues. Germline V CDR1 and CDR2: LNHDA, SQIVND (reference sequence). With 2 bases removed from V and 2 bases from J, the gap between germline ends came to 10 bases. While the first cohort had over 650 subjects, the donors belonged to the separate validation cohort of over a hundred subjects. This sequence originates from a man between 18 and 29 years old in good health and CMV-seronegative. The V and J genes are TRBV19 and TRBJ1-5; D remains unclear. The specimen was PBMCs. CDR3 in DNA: TGTGCCAGTAGTATAAGCGGTGCGGGCAATCAGCCCCAGCATTTT. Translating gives CASSISGAGNQPQHF.